The 16 T cell receptor beta chains presented below share a single source sample, sequenced in a study of T cell responses to AZD1222 COVID-19 vaccine. Here immunoSEQ multiplex PCR was the method, and the copy in TCRdb shows in-frame clones only, minus some. The sample lists under 70,000 clones, 76% occurring once. This material consisted of peripheral blood, taken on day 0 of AZD1222 vaccination. Receptor source: an adult in good health.

The V and J genes are TRBV2 and TRBJ1-3; no firm D call. The germline gives CDR1 SNHLY, CDR2 FYNNEI. This CDR3 region has 13 residues. V was clipped by 7 bases and J by 0 bases, with 7 bases between them. CDR3 sequence (DNA): TGTGCCAGCAAAGATCACTCTGGAAACACCATATATTTT. It yields the protein CASKDHSGNTIYF.

This chain uses TRBV7-9 with TRBJ1-1; D remains unclear. The CDR3 is 16 amino acids. V was clipped by 4 bases and J by 4 bases, with 19 bases between them. Germline CDR1 and CDR2: SEHNR and FQNEAQ (reference sequence). The CDR3 reads CASSYNPRGLGTEAFF. For the CDR3, the DNA is TGTGCCAGCAGCTATAATCCCCGGGGATTGGGCACTGAAGCTTTCTTT.

The V and J genes are TRBV30 and TRBJ1-1; D is unclear. Germline CDR1 is GTSNPN and CDR2 is SVGIG (reference sequence). V dropped 2 bases and J dropped 0 bases, with 4 bases sitting between them. The CDR3 is 12 residues long. The CDR3, as DNA: TGTGCCTGGAGTAGCTTGAACACTGAAGCTTTCTTT. Its protein is CAWSSLNTEAFF.

The rearrangement joins TRBV4-3 to TRBJ2-3, with a tentative D call TRBD1 (6 bases). This CDR3 is built from 16 residues. The V end lost 1 base, the J end lost 3 bases, and 14 bases lay between the germline ends. CDR1 is LGHNA and CDR2 is YSLEER in the germline V gene. This CDR3 reads CASSQGAGQGTDTQYF. CDR3 sequence (DNA): TGCGCCAGCAGCCAAGGGGCGGGCCAGGGGACAGATACGCAGTATTTT.

The V and J genes are TRBV10-2 and TRBJ1-1; D remains ambiguous. CDR1 is WSHSY and CDR2 is SAAADI in the germline V gene. This CDR3 has 13 amino acids. V lost 4 bases and J 2 bases, leaving 8 bases between the germline ends. The DNA for the CDR3 is TGCGCCAGCAGTGGGTACAGTAACACTGAAGCTTTCTTT. It yields the protein CASSGYSNTEAFF.

The chain joins TRBV24-1 to TRBJ1-5; tentative D call: TRBD1 (5 bases). Germline V lookup: CDR1 KGHDR, CDR2 SFDVKD. The CDR3 consists of 16 residues. Trimming pared 4 bases from V and 6 bases from J, leaving 18 bases between. DNA of the CDR3: TGTGCCACCAGTGACCCTTCCGGGGGAGTTAGTCAGCCCCAGCATTTT. Translating it yields CATSDPSGGVSQPQHF.

This chain joins TRBV5-6 and TRBJ1-4; maybe TRBD1 (6 bases). V gave up 0 bases and J gave up 7 bases, with 13 bases separating them. The CDR3 runs 15 residues. Germline values: CDR1 SGHDT, CDR2 YYEEEE. The DNA of the CDR3 is TGTGCCAGCAGCTTGGGGGCACAGGGTGGTGAAAAACTGTTTTTT. This gives the protein CASSLGAQGGEKLFF.

This clone showed up just a few times. This rearrangement joins TRBV29-1 to TRBJ1-4; D gene unclear. CDR3 length: 13 residues. CDR1 and CDR2 (germline): SQVTM, ANQGSEA. V was cut by 7 bases and J by 6 bases, with 15 bases left in between. CDR3 in amino acids: CSAQIRADEKLFF. The CDR3 nucleotides are TGCAGCGCCCAGATTAGGGCCGATGAAAAACTGTTTTTT.

This clone was observed a few times. This chain joins TRBV6-2 or TRBV6-3 and TRBJ1-1; D is uncertain. The CDR3 length is 13 residues. V lost 0 bases and J 9 bases, leaving 11 bases between the germline ends. Germline CDR1 and CDR2: MNHEY and SVGEGT. The CDR3 DNA reads TGTGCCAGCAGTTACTCGATTGGAAACCAAGCTTTCTTT. This codes for CASSYSIGNQAFF.

This CDR3 reads CASSLGLKNTGELFF. In DNA form, the CDR3 reads TGTGCCAGCAGCTTGGGACTAAAGAACACCGGGGAGCTGTTTTTT. V usage is TRBV5-4 and J usage is TRBJ2-2; a weak D match, TRBD2 (5 bases). Germline assignment: CDR1 SGHNT and CDR2 YYREEE (reference sequence). This CDR3 contains 15 residues. V was clipped by 0 bases and J by 1 base, with 7 bases between them.

CDR3 nucleotides: TGTGCCAGCTCAAGAACAGGGGGCTGGAATGAAAAACTGTTTTTT. It specifies CASSRTGGWNEKLFF. V usage is TRBV25-1 and J usage is TRBJ1-4; 9 bases are a match to TRBD1. The CDR3 length is 15 residues. Germline V lookup: CDR1 MGHDK, CDR2 SYGVNS. The ends lost 8 bases at V and 5 bases at J; junction bases unmatched: 9.

This rearrangement joins TRBV11-2 to TRBJ1-4; no firm D call. The germline CDR1 and CDR2 sequences are SGHAT and FQNNGV. CDR3 length equals 15 residues. Deletions cut 0 bases from V and 2 bases from J, with 7 bases between. CDR3 bases: TGTGCCAGCAGCTTAGACTGGGCTACTAATGAAAAACTGTTTTTT. This encodes CASSLDWATNEKLFF.

This clone was recorded many times. The J gene is TRBJ1-4, the V gene TRBV14, with a tentative D call TRBD1 (5 bases). The length of the CDR3 is 13 residues. The V end lost 3 bases, the J end lost 7 bases, and 9 bases lay between the germline ends. From germline, CDR1 is SGHDN and CDR2 FVKESK. CDR3 sequence (DNA): TGTGCCAGCAGCCACGTTAGGGGTGAAAAACTGTTTTTT. Translating gives CASSHVRGEKLFF.

V gene TRBV5-1 combines with J gene TRBJ1-6; D gene unclear. This CDR3 is built from 14 residues. Trimming stripped 0 bases from V and 7 bases from J, with 8 bases between. Looked up from germline, CDR1 is SGHRS and CDR2 is YFSETQ. The CDR3 nucleotides are TGCGCCAGCAGCTTGGTTGGAGAAAATTCACCCCTCCACTTT. This codes for CASSLVGENSPLHF.

This clone was seen more than once but under ten times. The chain uses TRBV9 and TRBJ1-3; D unresolved. The ends were cut back, 4 bases at V and 4 bases at J, with 15 bases in the middle. CDR1 is SGDLS, CDR2 YYNGEE, per germline. CDR3 length: 15 amino acids. DNA for the CDR3: TGTGCCAGCAGCCCCTTGAGCAGCGGGGGAAACACCATATATTTT. It specifies CASSPLSSGGNTIYF.

This clone was counted once. The chain is built from TRBV27 and TRBJ1-2; possibly TRBD1 for D (5 bases). Germline lookup yields CDR1 MNHEY and CDR2 SMNVEV (reference sequence). The CDR3 covers 16 residues. V shed 0 bases and J shed 1 base, with 12 bases lying between them. In DNA, the CDR3 is TGTGCCAGCAGTTTATCAGGGAATGGGGGTAACTATGGCTACACCTTC. It specifies CASSLSGNGGNYGYTF.